The present entry profiles one T cell receptor beta chain with its context. The sorting of PBMCs gave CD4+ and CD8+ T cells. Trimming removed 4 bases from V and 5 bases from J; junction bases left unmatched: 7. Germline V CDR1 and CDR2: SQVTM, ANQGSEA. The CDR3 contains 13 residues. The data were taken from a study of CD8+ T cells in alopecia areata. Study-level information: At a dose of 5 to 10 mg twice daily, oral tofacitinib was given to treated patients.

Extraction and reverse transcription of RNA yielded cDNA as the sequencing template. Sequencing used immunoSEQ multiplex PCR; TCRdb keeps in-frame clones, though not all of them. The sample contains some 210,000 clones, roughly 57% of which appear only once. Material: CD4+ T cells sorted from blood, obtained at week 0. The chain combines TRBV29-1 with TRBJ2-5; TRBD2 matches 7 bases. This clonotype was sampled from a human donor with alopecia areata. The CDR3 is CSVGDPRGETQYF. In DNA form, the CDR3 reads TGCAGCGTTGGGGACCCGCGGGGGGAGACCCAGTACTTC.